Sequencing of this TCR beta chain was carried out in a study of beta chain features in type 1 diabetes. Study background: Patients and healthy donors were similar in age, gender and cell yields.

Turning to this clone: Its target is not known.

V lost 2 bases and J 2 bases, leaving 16 bases between the germline ends. Germline CDR1 and CDR2: SGDLS and YYNGEE. The CDR3 contains 16 residues. The isolated RNA, all of it, was reverse transcribed, so expressed TCRB transcripts were what got sequenced. Some clones are missing from TCRdb's copy, which holds only in-frame ones; the method was immunoSEQ multiplex PCR. This table has about 280,000 clones, about 15% appearing once. Study findings and constraints: Reads derived from cDNA could over-represent cells showing high TCR expression. PCR might favor shorter templates, but any such skew would affect patients and controls equally. All four CD4+ subsets from Type 1 diabetes patients carried moderately but significantly shorter TCRB CDR3s.

Sequenced: naive CD4+ T cells from blood. The V and J genes are TRBV9 and TRBJ1-1; D remains ambiguous. This clonotype originated in a man aged 18 to 35 with type 1 diabetes. The CDR3, as DNA: TGTGCCAGCAGCGTCGGGGTGGGCGGAACAAACACTGAAGCTTTCTTT. It translates to CASSVGVGGTNTEAFF.